These 5 T cell receptor beta chains were sequenced from one sample in a study of blood T cells in healthy people across ages. The authors ran a second PCR of 7 to 11 cycles using a sample-barcoded 5' primer and a J-beta primer mix. TCRdb reprocessed the 5' RACE reads with MiXCR, giving one entry per CDR3 protein. The sample lists 1.2 million to 1.5 million distinct CDR3 sequences, around 59% occurring once. Source material: blood. Source of these receptors: a man younger than 35 in good health.

This chain joins TRBV12-3 or TRBV12-4 and TRBJ2-7, with D unclear. The J call could be wrong; TRBJ2-5 is a better fit for the DNA end. The CDR3 contains 12 residues. CDR3 residues: CASRGFAETQYF. For the CDR3, the DNA is TGTGCCAGCAGGGGGTTCGCGGAGACCCAGTACTTC.

This chain uses TRBV6-1 with TRBJ2-1; TRBD1 matches at 8 bases. This CDR3 comprises 16 residues. CDR1 and CDR2 from the germline V gene are MNHNS and SASEGT. The V gene end was trimmed by 2 bases and the J gene end by 0 bases; junction bases not matched to a gene: 3. The CDR3 DNA reads TGTGCCAGCAGTGAAATCGACAGGGGCTCCTACAATGAGCAGTTCTTC. This encodes CASSEIDRGSYNEQFF.

The chain links TRBV4-1 to TRBJ1-6; 10 nucleotides line up with TRBD1. The CDR3 length is 15 residues. V lost 3 bases and J lost 10; bases outside the gene matches: 6. Per the germline V gene, CDR1 is MGHRA and CDR2 is YSYEKL. The CDR3 loop reads CASSHPGQGRSPLHF. The CDR3 bases are TGCGCCAGCAGCCACCCGGGACAGGGGAGATCACCCCTCCACTTT.

The chain couples TRBV6-1 to TRBJ1-4; 7 nucleotides line up with TRBD1. V shed 6 bases and J 2 bases; nucleotides not matched to a gene: 15. CDR1 and CDR2 (germline): MNHNS, SASEGT. The CDR3 has 18 amino acids. As DNA, the CDR3 is TGTGCCAGCAGGCCACGACAGGGAAGGAAGGCGACTAATGAAAAACTGTTTTTT. It is translated as CASRPRQGRKATNEKLFF.

This clonotype came up a few times. J is TRBJ2-7 and V is TRBV7-9; D is possibly TRBD1 or TRBD2 (6 bases each). Germline CDR1 and CDR2: SEHNR and FQNEAQ (reference sequence). This CDR3 has 16 residues. Trimming left V 3 bases short and J 0 bases short, with 15 bases between. The CDR3 loop is CASSLNGGPLSYEQYF. The CDR3 region has the DNA TGTGCCAGCAGCTTGAACGGGGGCCCCCTCTCCTACGAGCAGTACTTC.